These 8 T cell receptor beta chains share one sample of origin, sequenced in a study of beta chain features in type 1 diabetes (dated by TCRdb to 2017 to 2018). The investigation overall reported the following: A moderate but significant shortening of TCRB CDR3 length was observed in type 1 diabetes patients in all four CD4+ subsets.

No antigen is known for these receptors. The library was generated by the immunoSEQ multiplex PCR assay. All of the isolated RNA was reverse transcribed with the High Capacity cDNA Reverse Transcription Kit, so expressed TCRB transcripts were sequenced. TCRdb carries this immuneACCESS record with in-frame sequences only. Its versions omit some clonotypes, under half of them owing to an unresolved V gene in the studies checked, with the rest unexplained. The sample profile shows 600,000 to 700,000 clones; 13% of them were found once. In total, the top ten clones hold 0.02% to 0.025% of the sample. Sequencing used naive CD4+ T cells from blood. The meaning of the sample's cell subset or site label: true naive CD4+ T cells. The receptor source for this set is a man aged 18 to 29 with type 1 diabetes.

The chain recombines TRBV29-1 with TRBJ1-1; the D gene is possibly TRBD1 (6 bases). From germline, CDR1 is SQVTM and CDR2 ANQGSEA. V dropped 8 bases and J dropped 2 bases, with 15 bases sitting between them. This CDR3 has 13 amino acids. This chain's CDR3 is CSIDRDTNTEAFF. The CDR3 nucleotides read TGCAGCATAGATCGGGACACCAACACTGAAGCTTTCTTT.

The table lists this clone with a few counts. J is TRBJ1-1 and V is TRBV14; 8 bases fit TRBD1. CDR3 length: 16 amino acids. V was pared by 0 bases and J by 1 base, with 4 bases of the junction left unmatched. The germline CDR1 and CDR2 sequences are SGHDN and FVKESK. The CDR3 coding sequence is TGTGCCAGCAGCCAAGAGGCCGGACAGGGGAACACTGAAGCTTTCTTT. It specifies CASSQEAGQGNTEAFF.

This clone has a handful of counts. The chain recombines TRBV11-1 with TRBJ2-3; D unresolved. Trimming stripped 6 bases from V and 8 bases from J, with 18 bases between. The CDR3 contains 14 residues. The germline V gene has CDR1 SGHAT and CDR2 FQDESV (reference sequence). CDR3 protein: CASSGFGSGATQYF. The CDR3 DNA reads as TGTGCCAGCAGTGGTTTCGGGTCGGGTGCTACGCAGTATTTT.

The chain has TRBV14 and TRBJ1-6; unclear D gene. The CDR3 is 15 amino acids. Germline lookup yields CDR1 SGHDN and CDR2 FVKESK. Between the trimmed V and J ends, which lost 4 bases and 7 bases, there was a span of 14 bases. Written as DNA, the CDR3 is TGTGCCAGCAGCCTCCGGGAGGCGGACAATTCACCCCTCCACTTT. This encodes CASSLREADNSPLHF. The whole variable domain, filled in from reference TRBV14 and TRBJ1-6, reads EAGVTQFPSHSVIEKGQTVTLRCDPISGHDNLYWYRRVMGKEIKFLLHFVKESKQDESGMPNNRFLAERTGGTYSTLKVQPAELEDSGVYFCASSLREADNSPLHFGNGTRLTVT.

In its sample, this clone was seen a few times. V gene TRBV19 combines with J gene TRBJ1-1; a weak D match, TRBD1 (5 bases). The CDR3 length is 15 residues. Trimming shortened V by 7 bases and J by 6 bases, and 21 bases separated the two germline ends. Germline V lookup: CDR1 LNHDA, CDR2 SQIVND (reference sequence). The CDR3 protein is CASIPATAQDAEAFF. In DNA form, the CDR3 reads TGTGCCAGTATCCCCGCCACGGCACAGGACGCTGAAGCTTTCTTT.

This clone was counted a few times. J is TRBJ1-2 and V is TRBV14; a possible D gene is TRBD1 (6 bases). CDR1 and CDR2 (germline): SGHDN, FVKESK. CDR3 length: 15 residues. Trimming cost V 4 bases and J 8 bases, with 20 bases left between them. The CDR3 nucleotides are TGTGCCAGCAGCCTAAGTTCCGGGACACTGCCCGGCTACACCTTC. Protein: CASSLSSGTLPGYTF.

The chain links TRBV30 to TRBJ2-1, with D maybe TRBD1 (6 bases). The length of the CDR3 is 12 residues. V lost 4 bases and J 5 bases, leaving 9 bases between the germline ends. Germline assignment: CDR1 GTSNPN and CDR2 SVGIG (reference sequence). The CDR3 sequence is CAWNGQHNEQFF. CDR3 nucleotide sequence: TGTGCCTGGAACGGACAGCACAATGAGCAGTTCTTC.

There are a few counts of this clone. V is TRBV30 and J is TRBJ1-1; D possibly corresponds to TRBD1 (5 bases). CDR3 size: 14 residues. CDR1 is GTSNPN, CDR2 SVGIG, per germline (reference sequence). V gave up 1 base and J gave up 3 bases, with 12 bases separating them. This CDR3 is CAWSALMGDTEAFF. DNA of the CDR3: TGTGCCTGGAGTGCCTTAATGGGGGACACTGAAGCTTTCTTT.